This T cell receptor beta chain was recovered during a study of T and B cells in COVID-19 patients. About the research overall: Peripheral blood came from COVID-19 patients with active infection or after recovery.

Blood genomic DNA input for TRB amplification was about 240-550 ng. This clonotype was detected many times. Multiplex PCR with BIOMED2 TRB-A/B primer pools amplified TRB rearrangements. TCRdb redid the calling of the multiplex PCR reads with MiXCR, one entry per CDR3 protein. Altogether over 10,000 distinct CDR3 sequences are present, 25% being singletons, with the ten largest covering 3.5% to 5%. The sequenced sample was blood. This clonotype was sampled from a human donor who had recovered from COVID-19.

The CDR3 loop reads CASSERRLGGPNSYEQYF. The CDR3 nucleotides read TGTGCCAGCAGTGAAAGAAGGTTAGGGGGACCAAACTCCTACGAGCAGTACTTC. This chain links TRBV6-1 with TRBJ2-7; D possibly corresponds to TRBD1 (6 bases). CDR3 size: 18 residues. The germline gives CDR1 MNHNS, CDR2 SASEGT. Trimming cost V 2 bases and J 0 bases, with 20 bases left between them.